The clone carrying this T cell receptor (beta chain) turned up a few times. Antigen: not known. These data belong to a study of T-cell memory formation after mild COVID-19. Study-level background: In these data, TCR clusters were largely donor specific.

The V gene lost 4 bases and the J gene lost 5 bases, with 13 bases spanning the gap. Germline CDR1 is SGHRS and CDR2 is YFSETQ. This CDR3 contains 14 residues. Using its own MiXCR run on the 5' RACE reads, TCRdb lists one record per CDR3 protein. The table shows 65,000 to 95,000 distinct CDR3 sequences, with about 13% occurring only once. The study's findings and limits: Some responding clones appeared in pre-infection memory, suggesting cross-reactive memory joined. Day 15 to 85 contractors were CD4/CD8 balanced; later expanders leaned CD4+. Contracting CD4+ clones sat mainly in CM and EM; CD8+ in EMRA.

The chain carries TRBV5-1 and TRBJ2-1, with D unresolved. The specimen sequenced was PBMCs or a T cell subset sorted from them (not recorded which). The clonotype comes from a man between 18 and 35 years old who had mild COVID-19 (a few samples of this study predate the infection). Cell type and time point are not known. DNA of the CDR3: TGCGCCAGCAGCCCCGGACGGCTAGACAATGAGCAGTTCTTC. Its translation: CASSPGRLDNEQFF.